The clone carrying this T cell receptor beta chain has a handful of counts. The data derive from a study of T-cell reconstitution after alpha-beta-depleted transplantation in children. The TCRbeta library was prepared with unique molecular identifiers. MiXCR, applied by TCRdb to the PCR reads, yields one record per CDR3 protein. The sample carries 450,000 to 600,000 distinct CDR3 sequences, about 18% recorded once. Sequences were derived from PBMCs from the stem cell graft donor, sampled from the stem cell graft. This TCR derives from a human donor who donated a stem cell graft to a child with acute lymphoblastic leukemia.

CDR3 DNA sequence: TGTGCCAGCAGCGGGCCTACCTACAATGAGCAGTTCTTC. This sequence encodes CASSGPTYNEQFF. The V and J genes are TRBV12-3 or TRBV12-4 and TRBJ2-1; D gene unclear. V dropped 6 bases and J dropped 2 bases, with 8 bases sitting between them. The CDR3 loop spans 13 amino acids.